This is a list of T cell receptor beta chains from one sample in a study of cytomegalovirus exposure and HLA in healthy donors. The protocol was immunoSEQ multiplex PCR, while the TCRdb copy is restricted to in-frame clones and leaves out a portion. The sample yields around 85,000 clones, over 70% seen once. Material for sequencing was PBMCs. All receptors derive from a man aged 25 to 40 in good health and CMV-seropositive. CDR3s include the opening cysteine and the closing phenylalanine or tryptophan. The order of the fields is clone size, J gene, V gene, CDR3 length, D gene, CDR3 protein, CDR3 DNA. The D gene is left open where the match is weak. Clone size appears in some rows only: once, few, many, or a class for an expanded clone.

clone_size: -; j_call: TRBJ2-7; v_call: TRBV6-6; cdr3_length: 16; d_call: TRBD2; cdr3_aa: CASSSPGRAGVHEQYF; cdr3_nt: TGTGCCAGCAGTTCCCCCGGGAGGGCCGGTGTTCACGAGCAGTACTTC
clone_size: -; j_call: TRBJ2-7; v_call: TRBV6-1; cdr3_length: 15; d_call: TRBD1; cdr3_aa: CASSLTGQGAYEQYF; cdr3_nt: TGTGCCAGCAGCCTTACGGGACAGGGGGCCTACGAGCAGTACTTC
clone_size: -; j_call: TRBJ2-1; v_call: TRBV6-5; cdr3_length: 15; d_call: TRBD2; cdr3_aa: CASSYHPSGSGEQFF; cdr3_nt: TGTGCCAGCAGTTACCATCCTAGCGGGAGCGGTGAGCAGTTCTTC
clone_size: -; j_call: TRBJ1-1; v_call: TRBV6-5; cdr3_length: 14; d_call: -; cdr3_aa: CASSYSRANTEAFF; cdr3_nt: TGTGCCAGCAGTTACTCGCGAGCGAACACTGAAGCTTTCTTT
clone_size: -; j_call: TRBJ2-7; v_call: TRBV5-1; cdr3_length: 16; d_call: -; cdr3_aa: CASSSRDTHRSYEQYF; cdr3_nt: TGCGCCAGCAGCAGCCGGGACACCCATCGCTCCTACGAGCAGTACTTC
clone_size: -; j_call: TRBJ1-4; v_call: TRBV2; cdr3_length: 17; d_call: -; cdr3_aa: CASSEGPILATNEKLFF; cdr3_nt: TGTGCCAGCAGTGAGGGCCCTATCCTCGCAACTAATGAAAAACTGTTTTTT
clone_size: -; j_call: TRBJ2-5; v_call: TRBV28; cdr3_length: 15; d_call: -; cdr3_aa: CASSLGGTLQETQYF; cdr3_nt: TGTGCCAGCAGCCTTGGAGGAACCTTACAAGAGACCCAGTACTTC
clone_size: -; j_call: TRBJ2-1; v_call: TRBV5-4; cdr3_length: 16; d_call: TRBD2; cdr3_aa: CASSLPPSGGHNEQFF; cdr3_nt: TGTGCCAGCAGCCTCCCCCCTAGCGGGGGACACAATGAGCAGTTCTTC
clone_size: once; j_call: TRBJ2-7; v_call: TRBV5-4; cdr3_length: 14; d_call: -; cdr3_aa: CASSLVRGASEQYF; cdr3_nt: TGTGCCAGCAGCTTAGTTCGGGGGGCCTCCGAGCAGTACTTC
clone_size: few; j_call: TRBJ2-7; v_call: TRBV6-5; cdr3_length: 13; d_call: -; cdr3_aa: CASSRLGLYEQYF; cdr3_nt: TGTGCCAGCAGCCGCCTGGGCCTCTACGAGCAGTACTTC
clone_size: -; j_call: TRBJ2-6; v_call: TRBV9; cdr3_length: 15; d_call: -; cdr3_aa: CASSVGPTGANVLTF; cdr3_nt: TGTGCCAGCAGCGTAGGTCCCACTGGGGCCAACGTCCTGACTTTC
clone_size: -; j_call: TRBJ1-2; v_call: TRBV29-1; cdr3_length: 13; d_call: -; cdr3_aa: CSVAVSPNYGYTF; cdr3_nt: TGCAGCGTTGCGGTATCCCCTAACTATGGCTACACCTTC
clone_size: once; j_call: TRBJ2-7; v_call: TRBV7-8; cdr3_length: 14; d_call: -; cdr3_aa: CASSLATGSYEQYF; cdr3_nt: TGTGCCAGCAGCTTAGCAACAGGGAGCTACGAGCAGTACTTC
clone_size: -; j_call: TRBJ2-3; v_call: TRBV7-9; cdr3_length: 13; d_call: -; cdr3_aa: CASSLGPTDTQYF; cdr3_nt: TGTGCCAGCAGCTTAGGGCCCACAGATACGCAGTATTTT
clone_size: few; j_call: TRBJ1-1; v_call: TRBV6-5; cdr3_length: 13; d_call: -; cdr3_aa: CASSWSGNTEAFF; cdr3_nt: TGTGCCAGCAGTTGGTCGGGGAACACTGAAGCTTTCTTT
clone_size: -; j_call: TRBJ1-6; v_call: TRBV19; cdr3_length: 15; d_call: TRBD1; cdr3_aa: CASSSPGQGYSPLHF; cdr3_nt: TGTGCCAGTAGTAGCCCGGGACAGGGATATTCACCCCTCCACTTT
clone_size: -; j_call: TRBJ2-2; v_call: TRBV7-3; cdr3_length: 14; d_call: TRBD1; cdr3_aa: CASSLRQGTGELFF; cdr3_nt: TGTGCCAGCAGCTTAAGACAGGGTACCGGGGAGCTGTTTTTT
clone_size: -; j_call: TRBJ2-7; v_call: TRBV11-2; cdr3_length: 15; d_call: TRBD2; cdr3_aa: CASSSRDYPIHEQYF; cdr3_nt: TGTGCCAGCAGCTCTAGGGACTACCCGATCCACGAGCAGTACTTC
clone_size: few; j_call: TRBJ1-2; v_call: TRBV9; cdr3_length: 16; d_call: -; cdr3_aa: CASSAQTGPTTYGYTF; cdr3_nt: TGTGCCAGCAGCGCTCAGACAGGCCCTACCACCTATGGCTACACCTTC
clone_size: -; j_call: TRBJ2-3; v_call: TRBV6-5; cdr3_length: 13; d_call: -; cdr3_aa: CASSYSKRDTQYF; cdr3_nt: TGTGCCAGCAGTTACTCGAAGAGAGATACGCAGTATTTT
clone_size: -; j_call: TRBJ1-1; v_call: TRBV19; cdr3_length: 17; d_call: TRBD1; cdr3_aa: CASSDRGRSEAVVVAFF; cdr3_nt: TGTGCCAGTAGCGACAGGGGGCGAAGCGAGGCTGTGGTTGTTGCTTTCTTT
clone_size: -; j_call: TRBJ1-2; v_call: TRBV9; cdr3_length: 13; d_call: -; cdr3_aa: CASSVDGFYGYTF; cdr3_nt: TGTGCCAGCAGCGTAGACGGTTTCTATGGCTACACCTTC
clone_size: -; j_call: TRBJ2-2; v_call: TRBV6-1; cdr3_length: 18; d_call: -; cdr3_aa: CASSEVPGQGTNTGELFF; cdr3_nt: TGTGCCAGCAGTGAAGTTCCCGGGCAGGGAACGAACACCGGGGAGCTGTTTTTT
clone_size: -; j_call: TRBJ1-2; v_call: TRBV27; cdr3_length: 13; d_call: -; cdr3_aa: CASSLHPEEGYTF; cdr3_nt: TGTGCCAGCAGTCTACATCCGGAGGAAGGCTACACCTTC
clone_size: -; j_call: TRBJ2-2; v_call: TRBV27; cdr3_length: 14; d_call: -; cdr3_aa: CASRDRGNTGELFF; cdr3_nt: TGTGCCAGCAGAGATAGGGGAAACACCGGGGAGCTGTTTTTT
clone_size: -; j_call: TRBJ2-3; v_call: TRBV7-9; cdr3_length: 16; d_call: TRBD2; cdr3_aa: CASSLVGLAGADTQYF; cdr3_nt: TGTGCCAGCAGCTTAGTTGGACTAGCGGGGGCGGATACGCAGTATTTT
clone_size: -; j_call: TRBJ2-1; v_call: TRBV29-1; cdr3_length: 13; d_call: TRBD1; cdr3_aa: CSVVDRGHNEQFF; cdr3_nt: TGCAGCGTTGTGGACAGGGGTCACAATGAGCAGTTCTTC
clone_size: few; j_call: TRBJ2-5; v_call: TRBV30; cdr3_length: 14; d_call: -; cdr3_aa: CAWTGGSIGETQYF; cdr3_nt: TGTGCCTGGACGGGGGGCAGTATCGGAGAGACCCAGTACTTC
clone_size: once; j_call: TRBJ2-3; v_call: TRBV7-9; cdr3_length: 16; d_call: -; cdr3_aa: CASRQTIGGIADTQYF; cdr3_nt: TGTGCCAGCAGACAAACTATAGGGGGTATCGCAGATACGCAGTATTTT
clone_size: -; j_call: TRBJ2-7; v_call: TRBV19; cdr3_length: 15; d_call: TRBD2; cdr3_aa: CASSIATSGNYEQYF; cdr3_nt: TGTGCCAGTAGTATAGCGACTAGCGGGAACTACGAGCAGTACTTC
clone_size: -; j_call: TRBJ1-5; v_call: TRBV28; cdr3_length: 14; d_call: -; cdr3_aa: CASRPSFQGQPQHF; cdr3_nt: TGTGCCAGCAGGCCATCTTTCCAGGGGCAGCCCCAGCATTTT
clone_size: -; j_call: TRBJ2-1; v_call: TRBV30; cdr3_length: 14; d_call: TRBD2; cdr3_aa: CAWSPGLGSDEQFF; cdr3_nt: TGTGCCTGGAGCCCGGGACTAGGAAGCGATGAGCAGTTCTTC
clone_size: -; j_call: TRBJ2-5; v_call: TRBV27; cdr3_length: 13; d_call: TRBD1; cdr3_aa: CASSLGQGETQYF; cdr3_nt: TGTGCCAGCAGTTTGGGACAGGGAGAGACCCAGTACTTC
clone_size: few; j_call: TRBJ1-5; v_call: TRBV6-5; cdr3_length: 14; d_call: -; cdr3_aa: CASSLGSGNQPQHF; cdr3_nt: TGTGCCAGCAGCTTGGGCTCCGGCAATCAGCCCCAGCATTTT
clone_size: -; j_call: TRBJ1-5; v_call: TRBV28; cdr3_length: 11; d_call: -; cdr3_aa: CASSLVEPQHF; cdr3_nt: TGTGCCAGCAGTTTGGTAGAGCCCCAGCATTTT
clone_size: -; j_call: TRBJ1-5; v_call: TRBV7-8; cdr3_length: 14; d_call: -; cdr3_aa: CASSLGLRGQPQHF; cdr3_nt: TGTGCCAGCAGCTTAGGGTTAAGAGGTCAGCCCCAGCATTTT
clone_size: -; j_call: TRBJ2-3; v_call: TRBV5-4; cdr3_length: 15; d_call: TRBD1; cdr3_aa: CASSSRDRFTDTQYF; cdr3_nt: TGTGCCAGCAGCAGCCGGGACAGGTTCACAGATACGCAGTATTTT
clone_size: -; j_call: TRBJ2-7; v_call: TRBV7-6; cdr3_length: 14; d_call: TRBD1; cdr3_aa: CASSHDREQHEQYF; cdr3_nt: TGTGCCAGCAGCCACGACAGGGAGCAGCACGAGCAGTACTTC
clone_size: -; j_call: TRBJ2-1; v_call: TRBV5-4; cdr3_length: 15; d_call: TRBD2; cdr3_aa: CASIQTSGAYNEQFF; cdr3_nt: TGTGCCAGCATCCAGACTAGCGGGGCCTACAATGAGCAGTTCTTC
clone_size: -; j_call: TRBJ2-4; v_call: TRBV18; cdr3_length: 12; d_call: -; cdr3_aa: CASSPARNIQYF; cdr3_nt: TGTGCCAGCTCCCCAGCCCGGAACATTCAGTACTTC
clone_size: -; j_call: TRBJ1-2; v_call: TRBV7-9; cdr3_length: 14; d_call: TRBD1; cdr3_aa: CASSFGQGGNGYTF; cdr3_nt: TGTGCCAGCAGTTTCGGACAGGGGGGAAATGGCTACACCTTC
clone_size: -; j_call: TRBJ2-5; v_call: TRBV6-5; cdr3_length: 15; d_call: TRBD1; cdr3_aa: CASSRHTGGQETQYF; cdr3_nt: TGTGCCAGCAGTCGACATACAGGGGGACAAGAGACCCAGTACTTC
clone_size: -; j_call: TRBJ1-2; v_call: TRBV9; cdr3_length: 14; d_call: TRBD1; cdr3_aa: CASSVWDSNYGYTF; cdr3_nt: TGTGCCAGCAGCGTATGGGACAGTAACTATGGCTACACCTTC
clone_size: -; j_call: TRBJ1-6; v_call: TRBV6-1; cdr3_length: 15; d_call: -; cdr3_aa: CASSGLGGYNSPLHF; cdr3_nt: TGTGCCAGCAGTGGTTTGGGGGGGTATAATTCACCCCTCCACTTT
clone_size: few; j_call: TRBJ1-5; v_call: TRBV30; cdr3_length: 14; d_call: TRBD1; cdr3_aa: CAWSVGTVNQPQNF; cdr3_nt: TGTGCCTGGAGTGTGGGGACAGTCAATCAGCCCCAGAATTTT
clone_size: -; j_call: TRBJ2-7; v_call: TRBV4-2; cdr3_length: 19; d_call: TRBD2; cdr3_aa: CASSQANRVTSGRPEGQYF; cdr3_nt: TGTGCCAGCAGCCAAGCGAATAGAGTGACTAGCGGGAGGCCCGAGGGGCAGTACTTC
clone_size: -; j_call: TRBJ1-4; v_call: TRBV7-9; cdr3_length: 15; d_call: TRBD1; cdr3_aa: CASSSDRDSGEKLFF; cdr3_nt: TGTGCCAGCAGCTCCGATAGGGACAGCGGTGAAAAACTGTTTTTT
clone_size: -; j_call: TRBJ2-2; v_call: TRBV13; cdr3_length: 17; d_call: TRBD2; cdr3_aa: CASSPLAGGPKSGELFF; cdr3_nt: TGTGCCAGCAGCCCGTTAGCGGGGGGGCCTAAGTCCGGGGAGCTGTTTTTT
clone_size: -; j_call: TRBJ1-5; v_call: TRBV15; cdr3_length: 16; d_call: TRBD1; cdr3_aa: CATSAYLDRDIQPQHF; cdr3_nt: TGTGCCACCAGCGCATACCTGGACAGGGATATTCAGCCCCAGCATTTT
clone_size: -; j_call: TRBJ2-3; v_call: TRBV19; cdr3_length: 14; d_call: TRBD1; cdr3_aa: CASRDRGLADTQYF; cdr3_nt: TGTGCCAGCAGGGACAGGGGGCTGGCAGATACGCAGTATTTT
clone_size: few; j_call: TRBJ1-2; v_call: TRBV9; cdr3_length: 13; d_call: -; cdr3_aa: CASSARAAYGYTF; cdr3_nt: TGTGCCAGCAGCGCCAGGGCTGCCTATGGCTACACCTTC
clone_size: -; j_call: TRBJ1-1; v_call: TRBV10-1; cdr3_length: 13; d_call: -; cdr3_aa: CASRDSMNTEAFF; cdr3_nt: TGCGCCAGCAGGGACAGCATGAACACTGAAGCTTTCTTT
clone_size: -; j_call: TRBJ1-2; v_call: TRBV5-8; cdr3_length: 14; d_call: -; cdr3_aa: CASSLGLSNYGYTF; cdr3_nt: TGTGCCAGCAGCTTGGGCCTATCTAACTATGGCTACACCTTC